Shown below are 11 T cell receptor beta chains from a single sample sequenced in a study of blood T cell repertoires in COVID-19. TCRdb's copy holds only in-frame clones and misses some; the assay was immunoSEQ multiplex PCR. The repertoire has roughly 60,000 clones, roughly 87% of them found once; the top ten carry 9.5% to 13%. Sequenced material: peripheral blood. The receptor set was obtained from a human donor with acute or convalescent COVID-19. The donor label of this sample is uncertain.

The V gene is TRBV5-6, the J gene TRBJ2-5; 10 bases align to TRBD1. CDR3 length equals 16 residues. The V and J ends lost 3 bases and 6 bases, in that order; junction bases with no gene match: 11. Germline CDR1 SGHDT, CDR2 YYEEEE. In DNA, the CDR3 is TGTGCCAGCAGCTCCACTCCGGGACAGGGGAAAAAGACCCAGTACTTC. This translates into CASSSTPGQGKKTQYF.

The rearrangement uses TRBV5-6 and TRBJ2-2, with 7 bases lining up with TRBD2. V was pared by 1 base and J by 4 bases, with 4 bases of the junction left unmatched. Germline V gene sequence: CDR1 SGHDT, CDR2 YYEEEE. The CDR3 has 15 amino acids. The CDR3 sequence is CASSLSGVPTGELFF. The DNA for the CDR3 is TGTGCCAGCAGCTTGAGCGGGGTCCCCACCGGGGAGCTGTTTTTT.

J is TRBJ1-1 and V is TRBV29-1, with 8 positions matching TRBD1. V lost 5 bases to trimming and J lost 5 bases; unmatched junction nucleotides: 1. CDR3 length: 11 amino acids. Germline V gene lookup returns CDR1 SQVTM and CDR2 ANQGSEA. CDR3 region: CSVQGATEAFF. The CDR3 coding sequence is TGCAGCGTTCAGGGGGCGACTGAAGCTTTCTTT.

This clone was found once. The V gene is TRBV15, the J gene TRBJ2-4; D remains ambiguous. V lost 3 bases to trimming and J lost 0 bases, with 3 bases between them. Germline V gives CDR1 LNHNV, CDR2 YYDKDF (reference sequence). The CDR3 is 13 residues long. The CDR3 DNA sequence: TGTGCCACCAGCAGCCTAGCCAAAAACATTCAGTACTTC. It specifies CATSSLAKNIQYF.

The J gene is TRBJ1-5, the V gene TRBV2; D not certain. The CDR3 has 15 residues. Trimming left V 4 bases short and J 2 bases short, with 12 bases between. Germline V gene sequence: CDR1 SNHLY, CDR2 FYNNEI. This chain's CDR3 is CASSVGTEGNQPQHF. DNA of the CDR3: TGTGCCAGCAGTGTTGGAACCGAGGGCAATCAGCCCCAGCATTTT.

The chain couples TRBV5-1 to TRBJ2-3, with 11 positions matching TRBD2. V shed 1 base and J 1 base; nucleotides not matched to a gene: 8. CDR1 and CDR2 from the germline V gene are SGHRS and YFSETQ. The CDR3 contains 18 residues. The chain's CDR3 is CASSLYRLAGNRTDTQYF. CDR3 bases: TGCGCCAGCAGCTTGTATCGACTAGCGGGGAACCGCACAGATACGCAGTATTTT. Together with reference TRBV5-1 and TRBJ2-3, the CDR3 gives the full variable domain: KAGVTQTPRYLIKTRGQQVTLSCSPISGHRSVSWYQQTPGQGLQFLFEYFSETQRNKGNFPGRFSGRQFSNSRSEMNVSTLELGDSALYLCASSLYRLAGNRTDTQYFGPGTRLTVL.

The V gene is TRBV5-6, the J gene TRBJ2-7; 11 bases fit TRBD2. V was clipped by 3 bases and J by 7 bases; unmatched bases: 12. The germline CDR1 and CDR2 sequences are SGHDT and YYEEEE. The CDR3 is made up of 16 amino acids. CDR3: CASSSGLAGDAWEQYF. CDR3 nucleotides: TGTGCCAGCAGCTCCGGACTAGCGGGTGATGCTTGGGAGCAGTACTTC.

The CDR3 reads CSVGESGSGNTIYF. CDR3 DNA sequence: TGCAGCGTTGGGGAGAGCGGCTCTGGAAACACCATATATTTT. The J gene is TRBJ1-3, the V gene TRBV29-1; D is ambiguous. In germline, CDR1 is SQVTM, CDR2 ANQGSEA. This CDR3 has 14 residues. V lost 4 bases and J 0 bases, leaving 10 bases between the germline ends.

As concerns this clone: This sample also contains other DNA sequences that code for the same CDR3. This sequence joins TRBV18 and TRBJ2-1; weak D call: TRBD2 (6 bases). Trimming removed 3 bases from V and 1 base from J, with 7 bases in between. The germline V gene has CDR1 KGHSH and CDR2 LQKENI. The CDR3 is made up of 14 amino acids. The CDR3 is CASSPEGSYNEQFF. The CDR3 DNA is TGTGCCAGCTCACCGGAGGGGTCCTACAATGAGCAGTTCTTC.

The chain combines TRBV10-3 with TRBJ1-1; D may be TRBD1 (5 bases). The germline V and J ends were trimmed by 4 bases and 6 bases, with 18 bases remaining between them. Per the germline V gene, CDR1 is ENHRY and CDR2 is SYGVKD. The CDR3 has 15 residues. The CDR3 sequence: CAISGTQGGGAEAFF. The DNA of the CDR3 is TGTGCCATCAGTGGGACCCAGGGAGGAGGAGCTGAAGCTTTCTTT.

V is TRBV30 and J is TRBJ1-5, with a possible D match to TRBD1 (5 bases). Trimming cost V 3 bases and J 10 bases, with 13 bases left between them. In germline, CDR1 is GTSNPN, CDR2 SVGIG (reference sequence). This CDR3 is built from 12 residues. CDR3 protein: CAWSRDQGPQHF. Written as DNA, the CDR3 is TGTGCCTGGAGCAGAGACCAGGGACCCCAGCATTTT. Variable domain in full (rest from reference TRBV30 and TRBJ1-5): SQTIHQWPATLVQPVGSPLSLECTVEGTSNPNLYWYRQAAGRGLQLLFYSVGIGQISSEVPQNLSASRPQDRQFILSSKKLLLSDSGFYLCAWSRDQGPQHFGDGTRLSIL.